The present T cell receptor beta chain was sequenced within a study of T cell repertoires in cytomegalovirus infection. Study context: HLA-B-restricted CMV epitopes that are well studied were used alongside recently identified HLA-C-restricted ones. Carrying CMV and the relevant HLA type showed in public TCR beta signatures.

Regarding the study as a whole: HLA-C-restricted CMV clonotypes gave the most frequent clonotype in two of eight donors. CMV carriers having the relevant HLA were flagged by cumulative public TCR beta family frequency.

In germline, CDR1 is SGHTA, CDR2 FQGNSA. The CDR3 is made up of 14 amino acids. V was trimmed by 5 bases and J by 0 bases, leaving 11 bases between them. In this sample, this clonotype turned up a few times. Its antigen is not identified. TCRdb reprocessed the reads via MiXCR and lists one record per CDR3 protein. The sample includes approximately 81,000 distinct CDR3 sequences, 20% to 30% of them seen just once. Specimen: CD8+ T cells from cultured PBMCs, collected from culture after CMV antigen stimulation. The chain recombines TRBV7-2 with TRBJ2-7, with a weak D call TRBD1 (5 bases). This sequence was found in a human donor in good health (CMV status not recorded). Some clones in this sample may be carry-over from other donors' samples. The CDR3 DNA reads as TGTGCCAGCAGCCAGGGCAGTGCCTCCTACGAGCAGTACTTC. Translating it yields CASSQGSASYEQYF. The complete variable domain, with remaining parts taken from reference TRBV7-2 and TRBJ2-7, reads GAGVSQSPSNKVTEKGKDVELRCDPISGHTALYWYRQSLGQGLEFLIYFQGNSAPDKSGLPSDRFSAERTGGSVSTLTIQRTQQEDSAVYLCASSQGSASYEQYFGPGTRLTVT.